These 26 T cell receptor beta chains originate from one sample sequenced in a study of cytotoxic CD8 clonotypes in ibrutinib-treated CLL. Produced via immunoSEQ multiplex PCR; TCRdb's table is partial and in-frame only. This sample has more than 70,000 clones, with roughly three quarters found just once. The sequencing here drew on PBMCs, taken after 12 months of ibrutinib treatment. Receptors were obtained from a human donor with chronic lymphocytic leukemia.

The V call is TRBV4-2, the J call TRBJ2-3; D remains unclear. V was clipped by 4 bases and J by 2 bases, with 7 bases between them. Per germline, CDR1 LGHNA and CDR2 YNFKEQ. The CDR3 has 13 residues. The CDR3 reads CASSPAATDTQYF. Here the CDR3 DNA reads TGTGCCAGCAGCCCCGCGGCCACAGATACGCAGTATTTT.

V gene TRBV27 combines with J gene TRBJ1-1; TRBD1 might be the D (5 bases). CDR1 and CDR2 from the germline V gene are MNHEY and SMNVEV (reference sequence). The CDR3 is 14 residues long. The ends were cut back, 5 bases at V and 1 base at J, with 11 bases in the middle. Written as DNA, the CDR3 is TGTGCCAGCAGTCCCGGGGGGGAGAACACTGAAGCTTTCTTT. It yields the protein CASSPGGENTEAFF.

The gene calls are TRBV27 and TRBJ1-1; 9 nucleotides agree with TRBD1. With V trimmed by 5 bases and J by 1 base, 5 bases remained unmatched. The germline V gene has CDR1 MNHEY and CDR2 SMNVEV (reference sequence). CDR3 length: 15 residues. The CDR3 reads CASSPLQGANTEAFF. The CDR3 bases are TGTGCCAGCAGTCCCCTACAGGGGGCGAACACTGAAGCTTTCTTT.

This chain joins TRBV6-5 and TRBJ2-4, with a weak D call TRBD1 (6 bases). The CDR3 has 15 residues. The ends were cut back, 2 bases at V and 6 bases at J, with 14 bases in the middle. The V gene's germline CDR1 is MNHEY and CDR2 SVGAGI. CDR3 loop: CASSYTGTSRNIQYF. Written as DNA, the CDR3 is TGTGCCAGCAGTTACACCGGGACATCTAGAAACATTCAGTACTTC.

The chain couples TRBV18 to TRBJ2-5, with 12 bases matching TRBD2. Germline values: CDR1 KGHSH, CDR2 LQKENI. Trimming took 3 bases from V and 5 from J; bases not matched to a gene: 4. This CDR3 spans 15 amino acids. The CDR3 protein is CASSPLAGGRETQYF. The CDR3 coding sequence is TGTGCCAGCTCACCCCTAGCGGGGGGGCGGGAGACCCAGTACTTC.

This clone has a handful of counts. J is TRBJ1-3 and V is TRBV7-9; D is uncertain. The CDR3 loop spans 12 amino acids. Looked up from germline, CDR1 is SEHNR and CDR2 is FQNEAQ (reference sequence). Trimming shortened V by 1 base and J by 6 bases, and 4 bases separated the two germline ends. The CDR3 loop is CASSLGPNTIYF. The CDR3 region has the DNA TGTGCCAGCAGCTTAGGTCCAAACACCATATATTTT.

V is TRBV11-2 and J is TRBJ2-3; 7 bases fit TRBD2. Germline V gene data show CDR1 as SGHAT and CDR2 as FQNNGV. The CDR3 has 17 residues. The trim removed 8 bases at V and 2 bases at J, leaving 16 bases unmatched. Here the CDR3 reads CASPTGRERLYTDTQYF. The CDR3 bases are TGTGCCAGCCCCACGGGGAGGGAGCGACTGTACACAGATACGCAGTATTTT.

The table lists this clone with a few counts. This chain joins TRBV2 and TRBJ2-2; D possibly corresponds to TRBD2 (5 bases). V shed 3 bases and J shed 9 bases, with 11 bases lying between them. The length of the CDR3 is 13 residues. Germline-derived CDR1 and CDR2 are SNHLY and FYNNEI. The CDR3 loop is CASSEGGLRELFF. In nucleotides, the CDR3 is TGTGCCAGCAGTGAGGGCGGGCTAAGGGAGCTGTTTTTT.

A single count supports this clone. V usage is TRBV5-1 and J usage is TRBJ2-1; possibly TRBD1 or TRBD2 for D (6 bases each). Germline values: CDR1 SGHRS, CDR2 YFSETQ. There are 15 residues in the CDR3. The ends were cut back, 2 bases at V and 9 bases at J, with 18 bases in the middle. This chain's CDR3 is CASSLRSSEGGEQFF. In nucleotides, the CDR3 is TGCGCCAGCAGCTTAAGGTCTAGCGAAGGGGGTGAGCAGTTCTTC.

The chain recombines TRBV20-1 with TRBJ2-5; unclear D gene. The CDR3 is made up of 11 amino acids. Germline V gene lookup returns CDR1 DFQATT and CDR2 SNEGSKA (reference sequence). Trimming took off 6 bases at V and 0 bases at J, with 5 bases between the two ends. DNA for the CDR3: TGCAGTGCCGCGTACCAAGAGACCCAGTACTTC. Translation: CSAAYQETQYF.

The chain carries TRBV7-2 and TRBJ1-2; tentative D call: TRBD1 (5 bases). The CDR3 contains 13 residues. Germline V gene data show CDR1 as SGHTA and CDR2 as FQGNSA. Trimming pared 5 bases from V and 3 bases from J, leaving 10 bases between. CDR3 protein: CASSPQEDYGYTF. The CDR3 DNA sequence: TGTGCCAGCAGCCCACAGGAGGACTATGGCTACACCTTC.

The chain carries TRBV9 and TRBJ2-1; a possible D gene is TRBD2 (6 bases). The germline CDR1 and CDR2 sequences are SGDLS and YYNGEE. The V end was cut by 2 bases, the J end by 0 bases, with 18 bases between. The CDR3 extends over 18 amino acids. The CDR3 DNA reads TGTGCCAGCAGCGTCGGCTACTCCGGGGGTAGCTCCTACAATGAGCAGTTCTTC. Protein sequence: CASSVGYSGGSSYNEQFF.

J is TRBJ1-1 and V is TRBV19, with TRBD1 identical over 8 bases. The CDR3 has 14 amino acids. Germline V gene data show CDR1 as LNHDA and CDR2 as SQIVND (reference sequence). Losses at the gene ends were 7 bases for V and 1 base for J; bases not matched to a gene: 5. The CDR3 sequence: CASKLDRENTEAFF. The CDR3 coding sequence is TGTGCCAGTAAGTTGGACAGGGAGAACACTGAAGCTTTCTTT.

The chain carries TRBV5-8 and TRBJ1-2, with D possibly TRBD1 on 6 matching bases. V was shortened by 6 bases and J by 8 bases, with 20 bases between the two germline ends. The germline gives CDR1 SGHTS, CDR2 YDEGEE. The CDR3 has 14 residues. The chain's CDR3 is CASTHRVGRYGYTF. In nucleotides, the CDR3 is TGTGCCAGCACACACAGGGTCGGGCGGTACGGCTACACCTTC.

The chain links TRBV6-5 to TRBJ2-1; tentative D call: TRBD2 (6 bases). This CDR3 region has 13 residues. The V gene's germline CDR1 is MNHEY and CDR2 SVGAGI. With 6 bases removed from V and 2 bases from J, the gap between germline ends came to 8 bases. DNA of the CDR3: TGTGCCAGCAGCCGCGGGGCCTACAATGAGCAGTTCTTC. This codes for CASSRGAYNEQFF.

This chain links TRBV11-2 with TRBJ1-1; D gene ambiguous. The CDR3 has 13 amino acids. Germline V gene lookup returns CDR1 SGHAT and CDR2 FQNNGV. The V and J ends lost 3 bases and 1 base respectively, with 6 bases between them. CDR3 nucleotides: TGTGCCAGCAGCTTTGGGGAGAACACTGAAGCTTTCTTT. Protein product: CASSFGENTEAFF.

The rearrangement joins TRBV6-1 to TRBJ2-6; a weak D match, TRBD2 (5 bases). Per germline, CDR1 MNHNS and CDR2 SASEGT. The length of the CDR3 is 15 residues. V shed 4 bases and J shed 3 bases, with 10 bases lying between them. The CDR3 here is CASSVWAGGANVLTF. The CDR3 nucleotides read TGTGCCAGCAGTGTTTGGGCGGGTGGGGCCAACGTCCTGACTTTC.

The chain uses TRBV28 and TRBJ1-2; 10 nucleotides line up with TRBD1. V was pared by 4 bases and J by 3 bases, with 8 bases of the junction left unmatched. Germline V gene data show CDR1 as MDHEN and CDR2 as SYDVKM. The CDR3 is 16 amino acids. CDR3 loop: CASSSTGQGLDYGYTF. For the CDR3, the DNA is TGTGCCAGCAGTTCCACGGGACAGGGGCTAGACTATGGCTACACCTTC.

This clone was recorded only once. The V call is TRBV6-6, the J call TRBJ2-7, with D possibly being TRBD2 (5 bases). Germline assignment: CDR1 MNHNY and CDR2 SVGAGI (reference sequence). The V and J ends lost 6 bases and 6 bases respectively, with 15 bases between them. The CDR3 has 13 residues. CDR3 in DNA: TGTGCCAGCAGCCTCTCTACTAGTTCCGAGCAGTACTTC. This gives the protein CASSLSTSSEQYF.

The V gene is TRBV6-5, the J gene TRBJ2-7, with D uncertain. The CDR3 runs to 12 residues. Germline assignment: CDR1 MNHEY and CDR2 SVGAGI. The V gene lost 0 bases and the J gene lost 6 bases, with 6 bases spanning the gap. CDR3 sequence reads: CASSYSGIEQYF. In nucleotides, the CDR3 is TGTGCCAGCAGTTACTCGGGGATCGAGCAGTACTTC.

This chain links TRBV6-6 with TRBJ1-4; the D gene is possibly TRBD1 (6 bases). There are 14 residues in the CDR3. Trimming stripped 5 bases from V and 7 bases from J, with 14 bases between. Germline CDR1 and CDR2: MNHNY and SVGAGI (reference sequence). The CDR3 nucleotides are TGTGCCAGCAGTCTCGGGGAGGGGGGTGAAAAACTGTTTTTT. Its translation is CASSLGEGGEKLFF.

The V call is TRBV15, the J call TRBJ2-3; 9 nucleotides match TRBD2. Trimming removed 8 bases from V and 3 bases from J; junction bases left unmatched: 6. The germline V gene has CDR1 LNHNV and CDR2 YYDKDF (reference sequence). CDR3 size: 14 residues. CDR3 loop: CATSGGRETDTQYF. CDR3 nucleotide sequence: TGTGCCACCTCGGGCGGGAGGGAAACAGATACGCAGTATTTT.

This clone was seen a handful of times. The V gene is TRBV14, the J gene TRBJ1-1, with unresolved D. Germline V lookup: CDR1 SGHDN, CDR2 FVKESK. The CDR3 loop spans 13 amino acids. The V end lost 7 bases, the J end lost 1 base, and 10 bases lay between the germline ends. CDR3 residues: CASTEGPNTEAFF. CDR3 nucleotide sequence: TGTGCCAGCACGGAGGGCCCGAACACTGAAGCTTTCTTT.

The chain employs TRBV19 and TRBJ2-7; no firm D call. CDR3 length: 13 amino acids. CDR1 is LNHDA, CDR2 SQIVND, per germline (reference sequence). V shed 9 bases and J shed 2 bases, with 14 bases lying between them. This CDR3 reads CASPSRGTYEQYF. The DNA of the CDR3 is TGTGCCAGCCCCTCCCGTGGCACCTACGAGCAGTACTTC.

This clone has just a few counts. The rearrangement joins TRBV7-8 to TRBJ1-1, with a tentative D call TRBD1 (5 bases). This CDR3 spans 14 amino acids. With 2 bases removed from V and 4 bases from J, the gap between germline ends came to 11 bases. The germline gives CDR1 SGHVS, CDR2 FQNEAQ. CDR3 DNA sequence: TGTGCCAGCAGCTTAAGGGGATCGGGCACTGAAGCTTTCTTT. Amino acid sequence: CASSLRGSGTEAFF.

This chain uses TRBV7-9 with TRBJ1-6, with 7 bases identical to TRBD1. V shed 5 bases, J shed 7 bases, and the junction held 8 bases outside the gene matches. The germline V gene has CDR1 SEHNR and CDR2 FQNEAQ (reference sequence). This CDR3 contains 15 residues. CDR3 sequence: CASSPPGQQNSPLHF. The CDR3 DNA reads as TGTGCCAGCAGCCCACCGGGACAGCAAAATTCACCCCTCCACTTT.